This T cell receptor beta chain came from a study of T cell repertoires in cytomegalovirus infection. In TCRdb, the reads were re-called with MiXCR into one record per CDR3 protein. Here the sample spans around 280,000 distinct CDR3 sequences, about 13% being singletons. This clonotype was picked up many times. The antigen is not known. The V gene's germline CDR1 is SGHTA and CDR2 FQGNSA. V lost 7 bases to trimming and J lost 7 bases; unmatched junction nucleotides: 8. This CDR3 comprises 15 residues. Whole-study findings and limits: There were HLA-C-restricted CMV-specific TCR beta clonotypes dominating the ex vivo response.

The chain uses TRBV7-2 and TRBJ2-2; 11 nucleotides align to TRBD2. The receptor was isolated from a human donor in good health (CMV status not recorded). Some clones in this sample may be carry-over from other donors' samples. Sequencing used PBMCs. CDR3 nucleotide sequence: TGTGCCAGCATCCTAGATAGCGGGAGGGTCGGGGAGCTGTTTTTT. This encodes CASILDSGRVGELFF.